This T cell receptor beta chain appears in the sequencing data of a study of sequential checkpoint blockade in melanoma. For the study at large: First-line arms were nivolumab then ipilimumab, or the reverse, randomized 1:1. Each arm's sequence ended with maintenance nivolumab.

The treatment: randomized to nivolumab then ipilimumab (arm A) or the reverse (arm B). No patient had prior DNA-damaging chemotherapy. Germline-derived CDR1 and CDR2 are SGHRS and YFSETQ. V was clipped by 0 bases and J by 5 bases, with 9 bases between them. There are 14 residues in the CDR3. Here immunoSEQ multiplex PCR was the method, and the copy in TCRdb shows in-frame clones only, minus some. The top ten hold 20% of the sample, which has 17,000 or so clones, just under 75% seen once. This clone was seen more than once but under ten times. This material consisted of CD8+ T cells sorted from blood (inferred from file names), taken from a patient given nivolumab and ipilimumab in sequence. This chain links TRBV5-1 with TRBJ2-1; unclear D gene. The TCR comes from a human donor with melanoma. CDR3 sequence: CASSLAFNNNEQFF. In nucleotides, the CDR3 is TGCGCCAGCAGCTTGGCTTTCAACAACAATGAGCAGTTCTTC.